This T cell receptor beta chain was recorded in a study of technical replicates of blood from a handful of donors. Germline CDR1 is GTSNPN and CDR2 is SVGIG (reference sequence). The CDR3 runs 15 residues. Germline trimming cut 0 bases from V and 1 base from J; bases unmatched to any gene: 0. Measured with immunoSEQ multiplex PCR; TCRdb has only the in-frame clones, and not every one. Among about 84,000 clones listed, roughly 98% were seen once. The source of this sequence is a human donor in good health. The chain employs TRBV30 and TRBJ2-3; TRBD2 agrees at 11 bases. The specimen was T cells isolated from PBMCs. CDR3 in amino acids: CAWSVLAGGTDTQYF. The CDR3 coding sequence is TGTGCCTGGAGTGTACTAGCGGGGGGCACAGATACGCAGTATTTT. Full variable domain (rest looked up from reference TRBV30 and TRBJ2-3): SQTIHQWPATLVQPVGSPLSLECTVEGTSNPNLYWYRQAAGRGLQLLFYSVGIGQISSEVPQNLSASRPQDRQFILSSKKLLLSDSGFYLCAWSVLAGGTDTQYFGPGTRLTVL.